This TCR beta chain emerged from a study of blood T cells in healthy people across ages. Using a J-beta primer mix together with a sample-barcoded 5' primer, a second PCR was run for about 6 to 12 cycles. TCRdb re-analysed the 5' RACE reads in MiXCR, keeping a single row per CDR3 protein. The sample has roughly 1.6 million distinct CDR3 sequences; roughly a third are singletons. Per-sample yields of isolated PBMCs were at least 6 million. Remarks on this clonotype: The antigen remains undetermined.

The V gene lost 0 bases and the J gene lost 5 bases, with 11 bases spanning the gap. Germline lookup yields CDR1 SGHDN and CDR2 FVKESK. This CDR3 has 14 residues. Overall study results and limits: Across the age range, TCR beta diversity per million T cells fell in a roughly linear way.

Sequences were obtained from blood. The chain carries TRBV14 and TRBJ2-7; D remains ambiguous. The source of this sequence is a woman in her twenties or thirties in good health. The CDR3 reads CASSQDRVRDEQYF. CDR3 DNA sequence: TGTGCCAGCAGCCAAGACCGGGTCCGGGACGAGCAGTACTTC.